These T cell receptor beta chains were read from a single sample in a study of early T cells in non-severe SARS-CoV-2 infection. Via MiXCR, TCRdb re-called the 5' RACE reads, giving one row per CDR3 protein. Found here are around 40,000 distinct CDR3 sequences, 6% to 8% of them singletons; the top ten hold around a quarter. The specimen comprised whole blood, sampled at baseline. The source of these receptors is an adult who was a healthcare worker with PCR-confirmed SARS-CoV-2 infection or an uninfected control (not recorded which). CDR3s leave out the opening cysteine and the closing phenylalanine or tryptophan. The order of the fields is V gene, D gene, J gene, CDR3 protein. D genes are given only for firm matches.

v_gene: TRBV10-3
d_gene: -
j_gene: TRBJ1-5
CDR3aa: AIAEAWTQPQH

v_gene: TRBV29-1
d_gene: TRBD1
j_gene: TRBJ1-2
CDR3aa: SVTQGYDGYT

v_gene: TRBV7-3
d_gene: TRBD2
j_gene: TRBJ2-1
CDR3aa: ASSPLGGRMYNEQF

v_gene: TRBV7-2
d_gene: -
j_gene: TRBJ1-5
CDR3aa: ASSFADGNQPQH

v_gene: TRBV28
d_gene: TRBD1
j_gene: TRBJ1-2
CDR3aa: ASSGDSYGYT

v_gene: TRBV10-2
d_gene: TRBD2
j_gene: TRBJ2-2
CDR3aa: ASSGLAGTTGELF

v_gene: TRBV13
d_gene: -
j_gene: TRBJ2-4
CDR3aa: ASSSRNMAKNIQY

v_gene: TRBV5-1
d_gene: TRBD1
j_gene: TRBJ2-3
CDR3aa: ASSLQDREADTQY

v_gene: TRBV7-9
d_gene: TRBD2
j_gene: TRBJ2-3
CDR3aa: ASSSTGTSGIDTQY

v_gene: TRBV15
d_gene: -
j_gene: TRBJ1-1
CDR3aa: ATSRDRVNTEAF

v_gene: TRBV18
d_gene: -
j_gene: TRBJ2-5
CDR3aa: ASSPTNRQETQY

v_gene: TRBV5-4
d_gene: TRBD2
j_gene: TRBJ2-5
CDR3aa: ASSFSGRLQETQY

v_gene: TRBV7-9
d_gene: -
j_gene: TRBJ1-4
CDR3aa: ASSPPGETYEKLF

v_gene: TRBV6-5
d_gene: -
j_gene: TRBJ1-6
CDR3aa: ASSSGQNNSPLH

v_gene: TRBV19
d_gene: TRBD1
j_gene: TRBJ2-7
CDR3aa: ASSILQGVGVNEQY